This T cell receptor beta chain is from a study of hypomethylating agent response in myelodysplastic syndrome. Study-wide findings and caveats: Control donors' ages did not match those of MDS patients.

Generated by immunoSEQ multiplex PCR, the TCRdb table keeps only in-frame clones and is missing some. The sample has 7,000 or so clones, roughly 86% seen once. CDR1 and CDR2 (germline): MNHEY, SVGAGI. The V and J ends lost 6 bases and 7 bases, in that order; junction bases with no gene match: 3. CDR3 size: 13 residues. As for this clone: Its antigen is still unknown.

The rearrangement links TRBV6-5 to TRBJ1-3; 10 bases are shared with TRBD1. Material: bone marrow, obtained before or after starting hypomethylating agent treatment for myelodysplastic syndrome (not recorded which). This TCR came from a human donor with myelodysplastic syndrome. This CDR3 reads CASSPGQGNTIYF. DNA for the CDR3: TGTGCCAGCAGCCCGGGACAGGGGAACACCATATATTTT.